Below, 28 T cell receptor beta chains from the same sample are listed, as sequenced in a study of blood T cell repertoires in COVID-19. Using immunoSEQ multiplex PCR, the repertoire was profiled, and TCRdb retains in-frame clones only, with some absent. This table holds about 110,000 clones, approximately 88% found once. Sequencing input: peripheral blood. The receptors stem from a man aged 45-65 years with active or convalescent COVID-19.

Concerning this clone: This CDR3 is also generated by other DNA sequences in the sample. The chain joins TRBV28 to TRBJ2-7, with TRBD1 matching 9 bases. The germline V gene encodes CDR1 MDHEN and CDR2 SYDVKM. The CDR3 consists of 15 residues. The V and J ends lost 6 bases and 1 base, in that order; junction bases with no gene match: 7. CDR3 coding DNA: TGTGCCAGCAGATATCCGGGACAGGGTTCCTACGAGCAGTACTTC. Protein sequence: CASRYPGQGSYEQYF.

J is TRBJ2-1 and V is TRBV27; 8 bases line up with TRBD2. With V trimmed by 2 bases and J by 10 bases, 7 bases remained unmatched. The CDR3 has 14 amino acids. CDR1 MNHEY and CDR2 SMNVEV come from the germline V gene (reference sequence). DNA for the CDR3: TGTGCCAGCAGTTTAGCCATAGCGGGAACCGAGCAGTTCTTC. Amino acid sequence: CASSLAIAGTEQFF.

The chain joins TRBV7-2 to TRBJ2-1, with 9 bases that match TRBD2. V lost 2 bases, J lost 5 bases, and 7 bases stayed unmatched. Germline CDR1 is SGHTA and CDR2 is FQGNSA. The CDR3 totals 16 residues. CDR3 nucleotides: TGTGCCAGCAGCTTATATAGCGGGAGATGGGACAATGAGCAGTTCTTC. It yields the protein CASSLYSGRWDNEQFF.

The chain couples TRBV18 to TRBJ2-7; D perhaps matches TRBD2 (6 bases). This CDR3 is 11 amino acids long. Germline values: CDR1 KGHSH, CDR2 LQKENI. V was trimmed by 6 bases and J by 5 bases, leaving 8 bases between them. The CDR3 loop is CASSGGNEQYF. The CDR3 DNA sequence: TGTGCCAGCTCGGGGGGTAACGAGCAGTACTTC.

V usage is TRBV5-1 and J usage is TRBJ2-5, with TRBD2 as a possible D gene (5 bases). The CDR3 has 14 amino acids. The ends were cut back, 0 bases at V and 4 bases at J, with 10 bases in the middle. Germline V gene data show CDR1 as SGHRS and CDR2 as YFSETQ. The CDR3 bases are TGCGCCAGCAGCTTGGAGGTGGGAGTAGAGACCCAGTACTTC. This gives the protein CASSLEVGVETQYF.

This rearrangement joins TRBV7-2 to TRBJ2-1; TRBD1 matches at 7 bases. V gave up 5 bases and J gave up 1 base; unmatched junction bases: 11. Germline V gene sequence: CDR1 SGHTA, CDR2 FQGNSA. This CDR3 is 17 amino acids long. The CDR3 spells CASSPTGTDPSYNEQFF. The CDR3 coding sequence is TGTGCCAGCAGCCCGACTGGGACAGACCCTTCCTACAATGAGCAGTTCTTC.

The rearrangement joins TRBV28 to TRBJ2-4, with 7 bases identical to TRBD2. V shed 4 bases and J 3 bases; nucleotides not matched to a gene: 12. The CDR3 length is 17 residues. CDR1 and CDR2 from the germline V gene are MDHEN and SYDVKM. CDR3 DNA: TGTGCCAGCAGTTACCCCCCTGGGGGGGAACACAAAAACATTCAGTACTTC. Its protein product is CASSYPPGGEHKNIQYF.

This clone was seen once. This chain links TRBV5-1 with TRBJ1-1, with TRBD1 matching over 8 bases. Germline trimming cut 4 bases from V and 1 base from J; bases unmatched to any gene: 6. The CDR3 covers 15 residues. From germline, CDR1 is SGHRS and CDR2 YFSETQ. The DNA for the CDR3 is TGCGCCAGCAGCCACGAAGGGACAGGGAACACTGAAGCTTTCTTT. Translated: CASSHEGTGNTEAFF.

The sample holds one count of this clone. V usage is TRBV19 and J usage is TRBJ2-1; D is unclear. Germline loops: CDR1 LNHDA, CDR2 SQIVND (reference sequence). The CDR3 is 12 residues long. V was shortened by 5 bases and J by 4 bases, with 6 bases between the two germline ends. CDR3 coding DNA: TGTGCCAGTAGTCGAGAGTACAATGAGCAGTTCTTC. As protein: CASSREYNEQFF.

The chain recombines TRBV6-5 with TRBJ1-5; a possible D gene is TRBD1 (5 bases). Trimming left V 4 bases short and J 5 bases short, with 12 bases between. The CDR3 is 14 amino acids. CDR1 and CDR2 from the germline V gene are MNHEY and SVGAGI. The CDR3 reads CASSSDSIYQPQHF. The CDR3 coding sequence is TGTGCCAGCAGTTCCGACAGTATCTATCAGCCCCAGCATTTT.

Comments on this clone: Within the sample, other DNA sequences also encode this same CDR3. V gene TRBV28 combines with J gene TRBJ1-5; no clear D. The CDR3 is 13 residues long. Germline CDR1 MDHEN, CDR2 SYDVKM. V was clipped by 6 bases and J by 0 bases, with 6 bases between them. The CDR3 sequence is CASSSGSNQPQHF. The CDR3 nucleotides are TGTGCCAGCAGCAGTGGTAGCAATCAGCCCCAGCATTTT. Using reference TRBV28 and TRBJ1-5 for the parts outside the CDR3, the full variable domain is DVKVTQSSRYLVKRTGEKVFLECVQDMDHENMFWYRQDPGLGLRLIYFSYDVKMKEKGDIPEGYSVSREKKERFSLILESASTNQTSMYLCASSSGSNQPQHFGDGTRLSIL.

The rearrangement uses TRBV6-5 and TRBJ2-1; a weak D match, TRBD1 (6 bases). CDR1 MNHEY and CDR2 SVGAGI come from the germline V gene. This CDR3 contains 15 residues. V dropped 4 bases and J dropped 5 bases, with 15 bases sitting between them. The CDR3 sequence: CASSLDRLKNNEQFF. Written as DNA, the CDR3 is TGTGCCAGCAGTTTGGACAGACTAAAGAACAATGAGCAGTTCTTC.

The V gene is TRBV5-4, the J gene TRBJ2-7; possible D gene TRBD1, 7 bases. CDR3 length: 15 residues. Trimming stripped 6 bases from V and 0 bases from J, with 16 bases between. In germline, CDR1 is SGHNT, CDR2 YYREEE (reference sequence). In DNA form, the CDR3 reads TGTGCCAGCACTCGGCGGGACAGTAGCTCCTACGAGCAGTACTTC. Residues: CASTRRDSSSYEQYF.

The gene calls are TRBV2 and TRBJ1-5; 7 bases map to TRBD1. From germline, CDR1 is SNHLY and CDR2 FYNNEI. CDR3 size: 15 residues. Trimming at V came to 0 bases and at J to 6 bases, leaving 5 bases not matched to a gene. Written as DNA, the CDR3 is TGTGCCAGCAGTGAAGCGGCAGGGGGACGTCAGCCCCAGCATTTT. Translated: CASSEAAGGRQPQHF.

The chain is built from TRBV21-1 and TRBJ1-4. TRBV21-1 is shown as a pseudogene. The CDR3 is made up of 17 amino acids. In DNA form, the CDR3 reads TGTGCCAGCAGCAAACTGTGGAGAGGGCCTTGGGGTGAAAAACTGTTTTTT. Encoded protein: CASSKLWRGPWGEKLFF.

This clone was counted a few times. The V call is TRBV18, the J call TRBJ1-3; 8 nucleotides match TRBD1. The V gene end was trimmed by 5 bases and the J gene end by 3 bases; junction bases not matched to a gene: 6. The CDR3 has 15 residues. CDR1 is KGHSH and CDR2 is LQKENI in the germline V gene. CDR3 residues: CASSAGGQGGNTIYF. CDR3 DNA sequence: TGTGCCAGCTCAGCAGGCGGACAGGGTGGAAACACCATATATTTT.

This clone was detected a few times. This sequence joins TRBV27 and TRBJ2-4; possible D gene TRBD2, 7 bases. CDR1 is MNHEY, CDR2 SMNVEV, per germline (reference sequence). The CDR3 totals 15 residues. Trimming shortened V by 7 bases and J by 3 bases, and 16 bases separated the two germline ends. The CDR3 sequence is CASTPGASGKNIQYF. CDR3 DNA sequence: TGTGCCAGCACCCCAGGGGCTAGCGGCAAAAACATTCAGTACTTC.

CDR3 loop: CASSPGLAAGELFF. DNA for the CDR3: TGTGCCAGCAGCCCGGGACTAGCGGCCGGGGAGCTGTTTTTT. This chain uses TRBV7-9 with TRBJ2-2; TRBD2 aligns across 11 bases. The CDR3 length is 14 residues. Germline V gives CDR1 SEHNR, CDR2 FQNEAQ (reference sequence). After removal of 5 bases from V and 6 bases from J, the junction contained 2 bases not matched to a gene.

The genes are TRBV15 and TRBJ2-7; 12 bases align to TRBD2. Germline values: CDR1 LNHNV, CDR2 YYDKDF (reference sequence). The CDR3 covers 16 residues. V shed 1 base, J shed 6 bases, and the junction held 7 bases outside the gene matches. CDR3 region: CATSRVALAGGPEQYF. The CDR3 DNA is TGTGCCACCAGCAGAGTAGCACTAGCGGGAGGTCCCGAGCAGTACTTC.

This chain links TRBV19 with TRBJ2-1; TRBD2 is a possible D gene (6 bases). The CDR3 consists of 16 residues. Germline V gene data show CDR1 as LNHDA and CDR2 as SQIVND (reference sequence). The germline V and J ends were trimmed by 5 bases and 0 bases, with 14 bases remaining between them. CDR3 coding DNA: TGTGCCAGTAGTGCCGGATTGACTAGCTCCTACAATGAGCAGTTCTTC. Amino acid sequence: CASSAGLTSSYNEQFF.

This chain joins TRBV6-5 and TRBJ2-7; 7 nucleotides align to TRBD2. Germline V gene sequence: CDR1 MNHEY, CDR2 SVGAGI. The CDR3 totals 13 residues. J lost 3 bases, V lost 7 bases, and 6 bases had no gene match. The CDR3 protein is CASTPGRDYEQYF. The CDR3 nucleotides read TGTGCCAGCACCCCGGGGAGGGACTACGAGCAGTACTTC.

This CDR3 is CASSQGNQETQYF. CDR3 sequence (DNA): TGTGCCAGTAGTCAGGGGAACCAAGAGACCCAGTACTTC. The V and J genes are TRBV19 and TRBJ2-5, with a possible D match to TRBD1 (6 bases). V lost 5 bases to trimming and J lost 0 bases, with 7 bases between them. CDR1 and CDR2 (germline): LNHDA, SQIVND (reference sequence). The CDR3 covers 13 residues.

The chain employs TRBV5-4 and TRBJ2-7; D is possibly TRBD2 (5 bases). The CDR3 spans 13 residues. CDR1 is SGHNT and CDR2 is YYREEE in the germline V gene (reference sequence). Deletions cut 4 bases from V and 4 bases from J, with 12 bases between. The CDR3 loop reads CASSVDGGYEQYF. Written as DNA, the CDR3 is TGTGCCAGCAGCGTGGACGGAGGTTACGAGCAGTACTTC.

This rearrangement joins TRBV6-5 to TRBJ2-7; TRBD2 might be the D (5 bases). Germline V gene lookup returns CDR1 MNHEY and CDR2 SVGAGI. V gave up 9 bases and J gave up 3 bases, with 15 bases separating them. This CDR3 has 13 amino acids. This chain's CDR3 is CASERASFYEQYF. In DNA, the CDR3 is TGTGCCAGTGAGAGGGCTTCCTTCTACGAGCAGTACTTC.

CDR3 bases: TGCGCCAGCAGCCAAGTGGCAGGGGGGTATGGCTACACCTTC. Amino acid sequence: CASSQVAGGYGYTF. This sequence joins TRBV4-3 and TRBJ1-2; 7 nucleotides align to TRBD1. The CDR3 runs 14 residues. Germline values: CDR1 LGHNA, CDR2 YSLEER. V shed 1 base and J 5 bases; nucleotides not matched to a gene: 4.

The V gene is TRBV2, the J gene TRBJ2-3; 11 nucleotides match TRBD2. Germline lookup yields CDR1 SNHLY and CDR2 FYNNEI. J was trimmed by 4 bases and V by 3 bases; bases with no gene match: 6. CDR3 length: 16 amino acids. CDR3 DNA sequence: TGTGCCAGCAGTGAGGGTAGCGGGAGGGCCGCAGATACGCAGTATTTT. The encoded protein is CASSEGSGRAADTQYF.

V is TRBV27 and J is TRBJ2-2; 7 positions match TRBD1. This CDR3 is 13 amino acids long. V lost 10 bases to trimming and J lost 4 bases; unmatched junction nucleotides: 6. Germline values: CDR1 MNHEY, CDR2 SMNVEV (reference sequence). The DNA of the CDR3 is TGTGCCACAGGGACAGACATCACCGGGGAGCTGTTTTTT. Encoded protein: CATGTDITGELFF.

The chain employs TRBV10-3 and TRBJ2-1, with D tentatively TRBD2 (6 bases). Germline V gene sequence: CDR1 ENHRY, CDR2 SYGVKD. V dropped 5 bases and J dropped 10 bases, with 12 bases sitting between them. The CDR3 sequence is 12 residues long. The CDR3 sequence: CAISSGRGEQFF. The CDR3 bases are TGTGCCATCAGTTCAGGGCGGGGAGAGCAGTTCTTC.